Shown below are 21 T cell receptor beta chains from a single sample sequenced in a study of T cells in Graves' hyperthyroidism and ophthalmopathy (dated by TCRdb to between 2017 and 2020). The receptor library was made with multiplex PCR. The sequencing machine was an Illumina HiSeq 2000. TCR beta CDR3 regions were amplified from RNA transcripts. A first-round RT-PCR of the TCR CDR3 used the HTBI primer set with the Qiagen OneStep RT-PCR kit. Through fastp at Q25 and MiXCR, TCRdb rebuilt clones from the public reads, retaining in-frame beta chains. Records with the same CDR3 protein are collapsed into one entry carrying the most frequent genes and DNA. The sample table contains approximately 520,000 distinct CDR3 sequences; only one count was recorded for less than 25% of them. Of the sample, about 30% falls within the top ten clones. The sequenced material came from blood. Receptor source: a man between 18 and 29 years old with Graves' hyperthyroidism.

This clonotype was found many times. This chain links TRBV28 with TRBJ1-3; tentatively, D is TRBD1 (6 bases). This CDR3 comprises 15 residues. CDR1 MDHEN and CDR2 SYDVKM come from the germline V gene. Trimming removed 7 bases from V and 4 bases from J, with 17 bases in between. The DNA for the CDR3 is TGTGCCAGCACCCCGAGGGGGGCTAAAGGAAACACCATATATTTT. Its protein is CASTPRGAKGNTIYF.

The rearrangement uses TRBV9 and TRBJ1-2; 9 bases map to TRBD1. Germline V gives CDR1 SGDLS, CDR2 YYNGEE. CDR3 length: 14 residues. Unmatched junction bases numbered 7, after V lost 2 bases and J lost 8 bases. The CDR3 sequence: CASSVGQGVIGYTF. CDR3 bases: TGTGCCAGCAGCGTGGGACAGGGAGTGATCGGCTACACCTTC.

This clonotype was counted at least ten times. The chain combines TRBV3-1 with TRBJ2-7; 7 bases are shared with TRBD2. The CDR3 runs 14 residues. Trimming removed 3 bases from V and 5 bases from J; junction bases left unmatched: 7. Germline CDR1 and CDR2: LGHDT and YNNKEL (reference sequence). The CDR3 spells CASSQTWGGDEQYF. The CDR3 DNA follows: TGTGCCAGCAGCCAGACCTGGGGAGGGGACGAGCAGTACTTC.

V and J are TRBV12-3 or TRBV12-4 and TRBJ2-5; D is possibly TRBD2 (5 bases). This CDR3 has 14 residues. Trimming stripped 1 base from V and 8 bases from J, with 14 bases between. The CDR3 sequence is CASSLGRNPDTQYF. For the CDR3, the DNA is TGTGCCAGCAGTTTAGGGAGGAACCCTGACACCCAGTACTTC.

The CDR3, as DNA: TGTGCCACCACCCTAGAGGGCAATCAGCCCCAGCATTTT. Encoded protein: CATTLEGNQPQHF. The chain links TRBV6-1 to TRBJ1-5; D not resolved. The CDR3 is 13 residues long. The germline V gene has CDR1 MNHNS and CDR2 SASEGT. The V and J ends lost 10 bases and 2 bases respectively, with 12 bases between them.

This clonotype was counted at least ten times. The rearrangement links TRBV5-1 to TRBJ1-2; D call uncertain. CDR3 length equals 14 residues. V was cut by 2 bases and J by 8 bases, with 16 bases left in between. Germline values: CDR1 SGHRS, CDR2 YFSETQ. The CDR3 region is CASSLRQDRRGYTF. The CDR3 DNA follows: TGCGCCAGCAGCTTACGTCAGGATCGTAGAGGCTACACCTTC.

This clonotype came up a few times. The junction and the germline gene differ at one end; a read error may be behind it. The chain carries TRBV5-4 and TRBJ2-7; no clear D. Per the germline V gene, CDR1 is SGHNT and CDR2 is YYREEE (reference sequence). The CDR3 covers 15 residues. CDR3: CASSLGQVISNEQYF. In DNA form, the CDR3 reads TGTGCCAGCAGCTTGGGCCAGGTGATCTCCAACGAGCAGTACTTC.

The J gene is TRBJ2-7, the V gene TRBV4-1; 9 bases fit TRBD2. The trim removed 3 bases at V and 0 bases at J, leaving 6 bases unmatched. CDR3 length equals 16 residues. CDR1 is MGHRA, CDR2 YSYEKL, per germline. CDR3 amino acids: CASSQATSGPSYEQYF. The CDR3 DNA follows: TGCGCCAGCAGCCAGGCCACTAGCGGGCCCTCCTACGAGCAGTACTTC.

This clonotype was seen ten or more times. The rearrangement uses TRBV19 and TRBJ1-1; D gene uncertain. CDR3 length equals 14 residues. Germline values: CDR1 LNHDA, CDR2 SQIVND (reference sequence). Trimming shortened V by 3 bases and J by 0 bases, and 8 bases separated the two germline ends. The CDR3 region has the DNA TGTGCCAGTAGTATGACCGGTATGAACACTGAAGCTTTCTTT. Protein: CASSMTGMNTEAFF.

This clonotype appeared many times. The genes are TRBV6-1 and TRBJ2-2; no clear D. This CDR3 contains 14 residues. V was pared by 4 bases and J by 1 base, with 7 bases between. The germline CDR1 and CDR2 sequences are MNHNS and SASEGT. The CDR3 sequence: CASSGWVNTGELFF. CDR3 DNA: TGTGCCAGCAGTGGATGGGTGAACACCGGGGAGCTGTTTTTT.

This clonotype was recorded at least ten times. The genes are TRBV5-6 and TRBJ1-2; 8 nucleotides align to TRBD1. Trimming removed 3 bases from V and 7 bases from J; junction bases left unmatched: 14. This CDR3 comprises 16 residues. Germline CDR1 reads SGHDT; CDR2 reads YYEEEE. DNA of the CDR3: TGTGCCAGCAGCTGGGGGGTGACAGGGGTTGGGCGTGGCTACACCTTC. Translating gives CASSWGVTGVGRGYTF. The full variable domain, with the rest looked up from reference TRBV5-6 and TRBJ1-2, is DAGVTQSPTHLIKTRGQQVTLRCSPKSGHDTVSWYQQALGQGPQFIFQYYEEEERQRGNFPDRFSGHQFPNYSSELNVNALLLGDSALYLCASSWGVTGVGRGYTFGSGTRLTVV.

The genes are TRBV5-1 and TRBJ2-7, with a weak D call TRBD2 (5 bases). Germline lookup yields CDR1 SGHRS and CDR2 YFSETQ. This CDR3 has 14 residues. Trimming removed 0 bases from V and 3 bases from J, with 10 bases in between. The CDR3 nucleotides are TGCGCCAGCAGCTTGGCCGAGGGTATCTACGAGCAGTACTTC. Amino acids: CASSLAEGIYEQYF.

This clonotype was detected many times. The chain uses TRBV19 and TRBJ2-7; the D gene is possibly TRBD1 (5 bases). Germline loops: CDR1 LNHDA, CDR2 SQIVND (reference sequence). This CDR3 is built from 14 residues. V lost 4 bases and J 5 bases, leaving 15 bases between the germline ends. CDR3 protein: CASSRTDNRDEQYF. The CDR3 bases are TGTGCCAGTAGTAGAACGGACAATCGGGACGAGCAGTACTTC. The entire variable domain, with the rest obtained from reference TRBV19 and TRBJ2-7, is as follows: DGGITQSPKYLFRKEGQNVTLSCEQNLNHDAMYWYRQDPGQGLRLIYYSQIVNDFQKGDIAEGYSVSREKKESFPLTVTSAQKNPTAFYLCASSRTDNRDEQYFGPGTRLTVT.

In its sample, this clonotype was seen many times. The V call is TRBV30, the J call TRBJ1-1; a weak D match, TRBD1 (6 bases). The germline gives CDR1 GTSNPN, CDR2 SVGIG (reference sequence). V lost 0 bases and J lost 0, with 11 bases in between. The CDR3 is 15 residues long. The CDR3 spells CAWSVGRGLNTEAFF. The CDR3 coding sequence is TGTGCCTGGAGTGTAGGCAGGGGATTGAACACTGAAGCTTTCTTT.

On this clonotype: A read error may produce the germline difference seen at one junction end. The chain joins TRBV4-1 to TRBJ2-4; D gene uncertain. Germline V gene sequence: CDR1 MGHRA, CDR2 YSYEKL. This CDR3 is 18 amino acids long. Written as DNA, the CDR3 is TGCGCCAGCAGCCAATTATTACTTACGAGATACGCCAAAAACATTAAGTACTTC. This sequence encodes CASSQLLLTRYAKNIKYF.

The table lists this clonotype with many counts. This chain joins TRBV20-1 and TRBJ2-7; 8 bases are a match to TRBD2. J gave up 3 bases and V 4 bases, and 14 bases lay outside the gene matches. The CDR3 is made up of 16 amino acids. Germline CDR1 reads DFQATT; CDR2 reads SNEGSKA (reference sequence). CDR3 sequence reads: CSATLGASGGDYEQYF. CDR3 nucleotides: TGCAGTGCTACGCTAGGGGCCAGCGGGGGTGACTACGAGCAGTACTTC.

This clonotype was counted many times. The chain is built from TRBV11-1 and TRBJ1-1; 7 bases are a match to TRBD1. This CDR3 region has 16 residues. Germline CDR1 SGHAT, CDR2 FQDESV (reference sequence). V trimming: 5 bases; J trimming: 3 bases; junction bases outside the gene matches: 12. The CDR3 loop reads CASSPYRGASYTEAFF. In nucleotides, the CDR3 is TGTGCCAGCAGCCCATACAGGGGCGCCTCTTACACTGAAGCTTTCTTT. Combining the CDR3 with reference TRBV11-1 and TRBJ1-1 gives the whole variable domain EAEVAQSPRYKITEKSQAVAFWCDPISGHATLYWYRQILGQGPELLVQFQDESVVDDSQLPKDRFSAERLKGVDSTLKIQPAELGDSAMYLCASSPYRGASYTEAFFGQGTRLTVV.

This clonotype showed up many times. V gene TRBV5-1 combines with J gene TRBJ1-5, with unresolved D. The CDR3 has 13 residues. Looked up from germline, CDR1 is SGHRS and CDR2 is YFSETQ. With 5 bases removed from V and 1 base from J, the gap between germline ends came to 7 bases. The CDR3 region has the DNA TGCGCCAGCAGACTGGGGAGCAATCAGCCCCAGCATTTT. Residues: CASRLGSNQPQHF.

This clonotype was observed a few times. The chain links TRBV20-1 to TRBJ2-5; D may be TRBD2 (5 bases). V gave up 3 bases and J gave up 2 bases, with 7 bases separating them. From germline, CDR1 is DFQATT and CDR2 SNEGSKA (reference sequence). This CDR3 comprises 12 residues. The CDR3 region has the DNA TGCAGTGCTAGGAGGGCACAAGAGACCCAGTACTTC. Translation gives CSARRAQETQYF.

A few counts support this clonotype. This CDR3 reads CASSNTENYGYTF. The CDR3 DNA reads TGTGCCAGCAGTAACACAGAGAACTATGGCTACACCTTC. The chain couples TRBV27 to TRBJ1-2, with D hard to call. CDR1 is MNHEY and CDR2 is SMNVEV in the germline V gene (reference sequence). This CDR3 has 13 residues. Deletions cut 5 bases from V and 2 bases from J, with 9 bases between.

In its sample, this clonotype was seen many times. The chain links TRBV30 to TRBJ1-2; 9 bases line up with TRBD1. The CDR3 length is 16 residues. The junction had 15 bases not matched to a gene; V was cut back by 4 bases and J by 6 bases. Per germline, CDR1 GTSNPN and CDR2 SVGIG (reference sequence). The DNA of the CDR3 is TGTGCCTGGATAGAGGGGACAGGGTTGGGTTTAGATGGCTACACCTTC. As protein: CAWIEGTGLGLDGYTF.